The source of this T cell receptor (beta chain) is a study of blood T cell repertoires in COVID-19. V was clipped by 5 bases and J by 4 bases; unmatched bases: 7. CDR3 length: 15 residues. CDR1 and CDR2 from the germline V gene are MNHEY and SMNVEV (reference sequence). Per the authors' pipeline: Counts of nucleated cells, estimated from reference gene primer amplification, were obtained. Method: immunoSEQ multiplex PCR; TCRdb's copy keeps in-frame clones and lacks some. D and trimming were read from the DNA, whereas the V and J calls and clone size are those reported in that table. The profile shows about 180,000 clones, about 80% of them singletons. The age range of participants was about 18 to 95 years, with residence in about 25 US areas. Participants' own reports of clinical history determined their cohort assignment.

The origin of this receptor is a man aged 55 to 70 who had been exposed to COVID-19. The chain is built from TRBV27 and TRBJ2-2; TRBD1 agrees at 7 bases. Sequenced input: PBMCs or T cells enriched from blood (not recorded which). CDR3 sequence reads: CASSPMGQTTGELFF. The CDR3 DNA reads as TGTGCCAGCAGTCCCATGGGACAGACCACCGGGGAGCTGTTTTTT.